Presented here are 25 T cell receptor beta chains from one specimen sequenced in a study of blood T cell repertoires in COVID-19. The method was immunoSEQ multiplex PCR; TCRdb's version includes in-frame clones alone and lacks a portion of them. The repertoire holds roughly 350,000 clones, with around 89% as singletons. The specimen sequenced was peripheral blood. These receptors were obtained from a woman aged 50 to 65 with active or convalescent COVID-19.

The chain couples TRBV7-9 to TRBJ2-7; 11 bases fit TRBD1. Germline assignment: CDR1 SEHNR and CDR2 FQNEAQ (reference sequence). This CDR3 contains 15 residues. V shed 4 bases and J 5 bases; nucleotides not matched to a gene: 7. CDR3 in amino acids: CASSWDRGWPHEQYF. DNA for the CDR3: TGTGCCAGCAGCTGGGACAGGGGGTGGCCCCACGAGCAGTACTTC.

The CDR3 nucleotides read TGTGCCAGTACGGCTAGCGGGAACACCGGGGAGCTGTTTTTT. This codes for CASTASGNTGELFF. The chain recombines TRBV19 with TRBJ2-2; TRBD2 matches 7 bases. The CDR3 consists of 14 residues. The V gene end was trimmed by 7 bases and the J gene end by 1 base; junction bases not matched to a gene: 3. The germline CDR1 and CDR2 sequences are LNHDA and SQIVND (reference sequence).

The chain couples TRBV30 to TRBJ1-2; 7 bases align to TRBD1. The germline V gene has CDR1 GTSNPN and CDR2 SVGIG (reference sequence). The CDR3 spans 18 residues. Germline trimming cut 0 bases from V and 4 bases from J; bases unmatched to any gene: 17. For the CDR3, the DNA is TGTGCCTGGAGTGTTCTAGGGGGCAGCGACAACGGAGGCTATGGCTACACCTTC. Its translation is CAWSVLGGSDNGGYGYTF. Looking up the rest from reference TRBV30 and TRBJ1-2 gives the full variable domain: SQTIHQWPATLVQPVGSPLSLECTVEGTSNPNLYWYRQAAGRGLQLLFYSVGIGQISSEVPQNLSASRPQDRQFILSSKKLLLSDSGFYLCAWSVLGGSDNGGYGYTFGSGTRLTVV.

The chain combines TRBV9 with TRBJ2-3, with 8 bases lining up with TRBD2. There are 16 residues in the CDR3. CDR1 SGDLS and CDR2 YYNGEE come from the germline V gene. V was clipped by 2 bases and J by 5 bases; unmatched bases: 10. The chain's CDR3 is CASSVRGAGAGDTQYF. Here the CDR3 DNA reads TGTGCCAGCAGCGTCAGGGGAGCGGGAGCGGGAGATACGCAGTATTTT.

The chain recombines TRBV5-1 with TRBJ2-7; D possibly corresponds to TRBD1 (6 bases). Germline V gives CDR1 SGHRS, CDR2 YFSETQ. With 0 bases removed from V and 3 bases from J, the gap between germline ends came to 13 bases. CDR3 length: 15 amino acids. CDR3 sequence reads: CASSLATGFNYEQYF. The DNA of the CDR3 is TGCGCCAGCAGCTTGGCCACAGGGTTCAACTACGAGCAGTACTTC.

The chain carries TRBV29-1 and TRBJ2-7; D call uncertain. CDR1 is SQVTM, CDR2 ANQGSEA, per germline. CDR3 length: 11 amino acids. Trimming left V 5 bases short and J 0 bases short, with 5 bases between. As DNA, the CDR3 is TGCAGCGTTAAGCGCTCCTACGAGCAGTACTTC. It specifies CSVKRSYEQYF.

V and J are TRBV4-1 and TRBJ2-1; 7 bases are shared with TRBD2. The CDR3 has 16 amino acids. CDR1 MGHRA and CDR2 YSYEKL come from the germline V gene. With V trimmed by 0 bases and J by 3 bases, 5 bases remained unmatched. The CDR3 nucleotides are TGCGCCAGCAGCCAAGATCGGGGCGGGGGCTACAATGAGCAGTTCTTC. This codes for CASSQDRGGGYNEQFF.

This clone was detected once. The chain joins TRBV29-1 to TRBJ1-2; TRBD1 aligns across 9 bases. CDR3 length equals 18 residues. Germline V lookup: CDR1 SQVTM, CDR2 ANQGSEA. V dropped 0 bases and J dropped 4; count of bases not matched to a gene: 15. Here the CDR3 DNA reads TGCAGCGTTGAAGATACGCCGGGACAGGGACTTGCGGGCTATGGCTACACCTTC. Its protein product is CSVEDTPGQGLAGYGYTF.

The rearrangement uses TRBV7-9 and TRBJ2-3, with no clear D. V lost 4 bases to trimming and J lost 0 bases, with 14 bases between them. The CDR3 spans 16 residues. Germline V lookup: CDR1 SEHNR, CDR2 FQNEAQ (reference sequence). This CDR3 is CASSSFLAASTDTQYF. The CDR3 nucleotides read TGTGCCAGCAGCTCATTCTTAGCCGCTAGCACAGATACGCAGTATTTT.

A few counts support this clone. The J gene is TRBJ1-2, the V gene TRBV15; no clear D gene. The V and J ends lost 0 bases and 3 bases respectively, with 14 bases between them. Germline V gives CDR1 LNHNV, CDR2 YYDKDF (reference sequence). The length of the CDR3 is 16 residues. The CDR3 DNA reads TGTGCCACCAGCAGAGATGTCACATTATCCCACTATGGCTACACCTTC. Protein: CATSRDVTLSHYGYTF.

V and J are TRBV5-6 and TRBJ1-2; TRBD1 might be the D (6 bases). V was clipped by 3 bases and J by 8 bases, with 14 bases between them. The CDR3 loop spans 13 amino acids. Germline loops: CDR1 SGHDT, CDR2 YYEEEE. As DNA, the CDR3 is TGTGCCAGCAGCTACAGGGAGCAAGACGGCTACACCTTC. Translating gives CASSYREQDGYTF.

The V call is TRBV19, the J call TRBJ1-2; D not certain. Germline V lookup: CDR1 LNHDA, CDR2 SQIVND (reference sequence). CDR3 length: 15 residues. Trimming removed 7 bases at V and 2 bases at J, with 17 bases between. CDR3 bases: TGTGCCAGTAACGACTGGGCGGGGATCAACTATGGCTACACCTTC. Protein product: CASNDWAGINYGYTF.

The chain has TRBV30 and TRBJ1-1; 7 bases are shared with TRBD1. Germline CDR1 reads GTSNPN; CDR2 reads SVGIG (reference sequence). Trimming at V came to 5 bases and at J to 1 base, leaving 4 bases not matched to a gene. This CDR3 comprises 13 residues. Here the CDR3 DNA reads TGTGCCTGGGCGAACAGGGGGAACACTGAAGCTTTCTTT. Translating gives CAWANRGNTEAFF.

This chain's CDR3 is CASSYIRGGGTGELFF. In nucleotides, the CDR3 is TGTGCCAGCAGTTACATTCGGGGGGGTGGCACCGGGGAGCTGTTTTTT. The V and J genes are TRBV6-2 or TRBV6-3 and TRBJ2-2; TRBD2 matches 8 bases. The germline V gene has CDR1 MNHEY and CDR2 SVGEGT. V lost 2 bases to trimming and J lost 4 bases; unmatched junction nucleotides: 6. The length of the CDR3 is 16 residues.

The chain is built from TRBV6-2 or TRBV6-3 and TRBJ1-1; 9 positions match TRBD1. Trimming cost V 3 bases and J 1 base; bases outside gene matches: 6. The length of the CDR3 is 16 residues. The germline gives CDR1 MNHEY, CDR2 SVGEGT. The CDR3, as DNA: TGTGCCAGCAGTTATACCACAGGGGGCAGGAACACTGAAGCTTTCTTT. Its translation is CASSYTTGGRNTEAFF.

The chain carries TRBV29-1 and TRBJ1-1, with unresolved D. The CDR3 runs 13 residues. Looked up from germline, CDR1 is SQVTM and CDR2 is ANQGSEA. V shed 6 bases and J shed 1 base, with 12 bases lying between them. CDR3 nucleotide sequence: TGCAGCGTAAATTTATGGGCGAACACTGAAGCTTTCTTT. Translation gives CSVNLWANTEAFF.

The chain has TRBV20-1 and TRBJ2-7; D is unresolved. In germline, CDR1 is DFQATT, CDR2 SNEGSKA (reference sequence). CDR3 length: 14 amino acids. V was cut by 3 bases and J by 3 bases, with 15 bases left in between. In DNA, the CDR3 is TGCAGTGCTAGTCGGAACCAGGCGATCTACGAGCAGTACTTC. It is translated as CSASRNQAIYEQYF.

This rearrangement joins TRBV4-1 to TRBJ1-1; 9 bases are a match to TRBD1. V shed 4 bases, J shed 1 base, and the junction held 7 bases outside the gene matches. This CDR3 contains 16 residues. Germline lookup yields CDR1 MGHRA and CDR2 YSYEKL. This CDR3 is CASSPGQGLGNTEAFF. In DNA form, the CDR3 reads TGCGCCAGCAGCCCGGGACAGGGTTTGGGGAACACTGAAGCTTTCTTT.

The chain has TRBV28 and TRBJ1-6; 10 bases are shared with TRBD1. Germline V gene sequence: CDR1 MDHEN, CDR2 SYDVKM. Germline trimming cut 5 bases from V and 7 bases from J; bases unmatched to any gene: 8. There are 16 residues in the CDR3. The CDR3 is CASSRDRGGMNSPLHF. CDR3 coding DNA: TGTGCCAGCAGTCGGGACAGGGGAGGGATGAATTCACCCCTCCACTTT.

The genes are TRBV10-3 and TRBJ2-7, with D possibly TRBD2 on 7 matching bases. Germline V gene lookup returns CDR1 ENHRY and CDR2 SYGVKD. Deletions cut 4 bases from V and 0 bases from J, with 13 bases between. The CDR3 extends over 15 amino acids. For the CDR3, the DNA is TGTGCCATCAGTGCTGCGGGGGCTTCCTCCTACGAGCAGTACTTC. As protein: CAISAAGASSYEQYF.

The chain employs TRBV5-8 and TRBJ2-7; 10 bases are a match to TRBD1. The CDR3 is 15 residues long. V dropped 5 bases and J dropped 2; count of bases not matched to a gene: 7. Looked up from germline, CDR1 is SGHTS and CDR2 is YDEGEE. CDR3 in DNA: TGTGCCAGCAGTTATTGGACAGGGGGTCCCTACGAGCAGTACTTC. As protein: CASSYWTGGPYEQYF.

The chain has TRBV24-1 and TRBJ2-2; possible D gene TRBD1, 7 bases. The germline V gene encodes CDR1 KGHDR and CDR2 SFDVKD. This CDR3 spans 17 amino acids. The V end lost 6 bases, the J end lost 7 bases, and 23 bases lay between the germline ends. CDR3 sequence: CATSLPVGQEGGGELFF. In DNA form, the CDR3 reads TGTGCCACCAGTCTACCGGTCGGACAGGAGGGCGGCGGGGAGCTGTTTTTT.

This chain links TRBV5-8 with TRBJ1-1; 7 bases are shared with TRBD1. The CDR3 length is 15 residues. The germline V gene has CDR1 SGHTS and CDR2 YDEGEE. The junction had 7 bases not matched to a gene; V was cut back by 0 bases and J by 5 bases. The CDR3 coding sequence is TGTGCCAGCAGCTTGGCGGGGACAGCAAGAACTGAAGCTTTCTTT. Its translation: CASSLAGTARTEAFF. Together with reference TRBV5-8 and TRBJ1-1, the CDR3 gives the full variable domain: EAGVTQSPTHLIKTRGQQATLRCSPISGHTSVYWYQQALGLGLQFLLWYDEGEERNRGNFPPRFSGRQFPNYSSELNVNALELEDSALYLCASSLAGTARTEAFFGQGTRLTVV.

The CDR3 region has the DNA TGTGCCAGCAGCTCCCCGGTCTATGGCTACACCTTC. Translating gives CASSSPVYGYTF. This rearrangement joins TRBV6-5 to TRBJ1-2; no clear D gene. CDR3 length: 12 residues. The V gene lost 6 bases and the J gene lost 4 bases, with 9 bases spanning the gap. Germline V gives CDR1 MNHEY, CDR2 SVGAGI.

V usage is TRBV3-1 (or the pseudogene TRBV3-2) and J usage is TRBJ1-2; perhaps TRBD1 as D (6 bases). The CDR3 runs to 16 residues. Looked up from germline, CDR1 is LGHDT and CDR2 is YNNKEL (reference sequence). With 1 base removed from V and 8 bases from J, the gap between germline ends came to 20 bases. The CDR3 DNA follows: TGTGCCAGCAGCCAAGGGGGAACGACAGGTTTAGGAGGCTACACCTTC. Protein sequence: CASSQGGTTGLGGYTF.